This passage covers 32 T cell receptor beta chains from one sample sequenced in a study of relationships among human T cell subsets. Semiquantitative ARM-PCR amplified T cell receptor alpha and beta CDR3 regions from mRNA. ARM-PCR used tagged nested gene-specific primers, then communal superprimers for exponential amplification. TCRdb independently ran MiXCR on the multiplex PCR reads; one entry per CDR3 protein. The sample shows around 14,000 distinct CDR3 sequences, around two thirds of them seen only once. Sequences were obtained from total T cells sorted from blood. These receptor sequences come from a man in his forties or fifties in good health.

The gene calls are TRBV11-2 and TRBJ2-7; TRBD1 might be the D (5 bases). The germline V gene encodes CDR1 SGHAT and CDR2 FQNNGV. V shed 0 bases and J shed 10 bases, with 19 bases lying between them. The CDR3 spans 15 residues. This CDR3 is CASSLDFGHGKDQYF. DNA of the CDR3: TGTGCCAGCAGCTTAGATTTCGGACACGGAAAGGACCAGTACTTC.

This chain's CDR3 is CASSYGRLGTEAFF. In DNA form, the CDR3 reads TGTGCCAGCAGTTACGGGAGACTCGGGACTGAAGCTTTCTTT. This chain connects TRBV6-6 to TRBJ1-1; no definite D call. V lost 2 bases and J 5 bases, leaving 12 bases between the germline ends. Germline V gene data show CDR1 as MNHNY and CDR2 as SVGAGI (reference sequence). CDR3 size: 14 residues.

The CDR3 nucleotides are TGTGCCAGCAGTGCGTTGCCCTTAGCCGGGTCAGATACGCAGTATTTT. This codes for CASSALPLAGSDTQYF. This chain links TRBV6-4 with TRBJ2-3; D remains unclear. This CDR3 region has 16 residues. The germline CDR1 and CDR2 sequences are MRHNA and SNTAGT. Trimming removed 4 bases at V and 4 bases at J, with 18 bases between.

The chain carries TRBV12-3 or TRBV12-4 and TRBJ2-1; TRBD2 might be the D (6 bases). Trimming shortened V by 4 bases and J by 7 bases, and 17 bases separated the two germline ends. The CDR3 has 15 amino acids. The CDR3 loop is CASSSRAGKRNEQFF. The CDR3, as DNA: TGTGCCAGCAGTTCCAGGGCGGGGAAGAGGAATGAGCAGTTCTTC.

This clonotype has only a few counts. This chain uses TRBV12-3 or TRBV12-4 with TRBJ2-7; 12 nucleotides match TRBD2. Trimming took 5 bases from V and 0 from J; bases not matched to a gene: 2. This CDR3 is built from 15 residues. The CDR3: CASSLTSGSSYEQYF. The DNA of the CDR3 is TGTGCCAGCAGTCTGACTAGCGGGAGCTCCTACGAGCAGTACTTC.

This clonotype was seen once. This chain uses TRBV30 with TRBJ1-6; D is ambiguous. CDR1 and CDR2 (germline): GTSNPN, SVGIG (reference sequence). Trimming removed 4 bases at V and 8 bases at J, with 12 bases between. The CDR3 is 13 residues long. CDR3 amino acids: CAWNRVTDSPLHF. CDR3 DNA: TGTGCCTGGAATCGGGTGACGGATTCACCCCTCCACTTT.

Details on this clonotype: A junction boundary mismatches the germline segment, possibly from a read error. This chain uses TRBV11-2 with TRBJ2-1; D is ambiguous. CDR3 length: 11 residues. From germline, CDR1 is SGHAT and CDR2 FQNNGV. Here the CDR3 reads CTSSFAGEQFF. Here the CDR3 DNA reads TGTACCAGCAGCTTTGCTGGTGAGCAGTTCTTC.

V usage is TRBV2 and J usage is TRBJ1-1, with D unclear. Germline V gene lookup returns CDR1 SNHLY and CDR2 FYNNEI. The CDR3 totals 12 residues. Between the trimmed V and J ends, which lost 4 bases and 0 bases, there was a span of 3 bases. This CDR3 reads CASSVVNTEAFF. Written as DNA, the CDR3 is TGTGCCAGCAGTGTGGTGAACACTGAAGCTTTCTTT.

This chain uses TRBV21-1 with TRBJ2-7; the tabulated D call, TRBD1, remains unverified against the DNA. TRBV21-1 is a documented pseudogene. This CDR3 has 11 residues. DNA for the CDR3: TGTGCCAGCCCGGGCCGGGGGCGGGAGTACTTC. Translated: CASPGRGREYF.

The rearrangement uses TRBV10-3 and TRBJ1-1, with 11 bases that match TRBD1. CDR1 and CDR2 (germline): ENHRY, SYGVKD. The CDR3 extends over 13 amino acids. Trimming cost V 6 bases and J 4 bases; bases outside gene matches: 1. CDR3 sequence: CAIRGQGVTEAFF. DNA of the CDR3: TGTGCCATCAGGGGACAGGGGGTCACTGAAGCTTTCTTT.

This clonotype was seen a handful of times. V and J are TRBV10-3 and TRBJ1-1, with D tentatively TRBD1 (5 bases). Germline CDR1 is ENHRY and CDR2 is SYGVKD. The CDR3 loop spans 11 amino acids. The V end lost 11 bases, the J end lost 4 bases, and 11 bases lay between the germline ends. CDR3 loop: CAVGGGTEAFF. The CDR3, as DNA: TGTGCCGTCGGGGGGGGCACTGAAGCTTTCTTT.

As concerns this clonotype: One end of the junction fails to match germline, which may point to a read error. V and J are TRBV28 and TRBJ2-7; TRBD1 or TRBD2 may be the D gene (6 bases each). This CDR3 has 14 amino acids. The germline V gene encodes CDR1 MDHEN and CDR2 SYDVKM. The CDR3 DNA reads as TGTGCCAGCAGTTTCAGGGGTCTTGGGGGGCAGACGAACTTC. It specifies CASSFRGLGGQTNF. Combining the CDR3 with reference TRBV28 and TRBJ2-7 gives the whole variable domain DVKVTQSSRYLVKRTGEKVFLECVQDMDHENMFWYRQDPGLGLRLIYFSYDVKMKEKGDIPEGYSVSREKKERFSLILESASTNQTSMYLCASSFRGLGGQTNFGPGTRLTVT.

The chain joins TRBV5-1 to TRBJ2-1, with TRBD2 identical over 11 bases. The CDR3 has 14 residues. V was pared by 4 bases and J by 9 bases, with 6 bases of the junction left unmatched. CDR1 and CDR2 (germline): SGHRS, YFSETQ. The CDR3 nucleotides are TGCGCCAGCAGCGACACTAGCGGGAGTTCTGAGCAGTTCTTC. Translated: CASSDTSGSSEQFF.

The rearrangement joins TRBV7-9 to TRBJ2-3, with D perhaps TRBD1 (6 bases). Trimming pared 5 bases from V and 2 bases from J, leaving 20 bases between. The CDR3 is made up of 17 amino acids. Germline V gene sequence: CDR1 SEHNR, CDR2 FQNEAQ (reference sequence). CDR3 sequence: CASSLGRTVLYTDTQYF. CDR3 sequence (DNA): TGTGCCAGCAGCCTAGGGCGGACAGTCCTCTACACAGATACGCAGTATTTT.

The J gene is TRBJ1-1, the V gene TRBV6-1; D call uncertain. This CDR3 is built from 13 residues. Germline CDR1 and CDR2: MNHNS and SASEGT. Deletions cut 4 bases from V and 1 base from J, with 7 bases between. CDR3 in amino acids: CASSGIENTEAFF. In DNA, the CDR3 is TGTGCCAGCAGTGGGATTGAGAACACTGAAGCTTTCTTT.

This clonotype was observed a handful of times. The rearrangement uses TRBV20-1 and TRBJ2-7; D not resolved. From germline, CDR1 is DFQATT and CDR2 SNEGSKA (reference sequence). Between the trimmed V and J ends, which lost 6 bases and 2 bases, there was a span of 17 bases. CDR3 length equals 14 residues. CDR3: CSAPGPQAAYEQYF. Written as DNA, the CDR3 is TGCAGTGCACCAGGACCGCAGGCAGCCTACGAGCAGTACTTC.

In its sample, this clonotype was seen a few times. The CDR3 sequence: CASSLNWGPYEQYF. DNA of the CDR3: TGTGCCAGCAGTTTGAATTGGGGCCCCTACGAGCAGTACTTC. The rearrangement links TRBV12-3 or TRBV12-4 to TRBJ2-7; possibly TRBD1 for D (5 bases). Trimming removed 3 bases from V and 2 bases from J, with 11 bases in between. CDR3 size: 14 residues.

The chain employs TRBV30 and TRBJ1-1; D uncertain. The germline V gene has CDR1 GTSNPN and CDR2 SVGIG (reference sequence). The CDR3 has 15 amino acids. The V gene lost 0 bases and the J gene lost 3 bases, with 14 bases spanning the gap. CDR3 DNA sequence: TGTGCCTGGAGTGTTCGCGGGAATCGGGACACTGAAGCTTTCTTT. It translates to CAWSVRGNRDTEAFF.

V is TRBV2 and J is TRBJ1-6; 9 bases line up with TRBD1. The V gene's germline CDR1 is SNHLY and CDR2 FYNNEI. The V and J ends lost 6 bases and 9 bases, in that order; junction bases with no gene match: 9. The CDR3 has 15 residues. The DNA of the CDR3 is TGTGCCAGCAGACGAGGACAGGGGCAGGCTTCACCCCTCCACTTT. Translating gives CASRRGQGQASPLHF.

This clonotype has a handful of counts. The CDR3 region has the DNA TGCAGCGTGCACAGGGGAGGAACCTACGAGCAGTACTTC. It yields the protein CSVHRGGTYEQYF. This chain connects TRBV29-1 to TRBJ2-7; TRBD1 might be the D (7 bases). V lost 6 bases, J lost 2 bases, and 14 bases lay in between. The CDR3 is 13 amino acids. The germline V gene encodes CDR1 SQVTM and CDR2 ANQGSEA.

Worth noting for this clonotype: An end of the junction differs from the germline gene, which may be a read error. This chain joins TRBV5-4 and TRBJ2-1; possible D gene TRBD2, 7 bases. CDR1 SGHNT and CDR2 YYREEE come from the germline V gene (reference sequence). This CDR3 comprises 17 residues. In nucleotides, the CDR3 is TGCGCCAGCAGCTCCGCGAGGGGGGGCAAAGGAGCTGGTGAGCAGTTCTTC. The encoded protein is CASSSARGGKGAGEQFF.

The chain links TRBV27 to TRBJ2-3; 7 positions agree with TRBD1. The CDR3 consists of 15 residues. Looked up from germline, CDR1 is MNHEY and CDR2 is SMNVEV (reference sequence). The trim removed 6 bases at V and 2 bases at J, leaving 8 bases unmatched. CDR3 in DNA: TGTGCCAGCAGCCGACAGGGAATAAACACAGATACGCAGTATTTT. Translated, it gives CASSRQGINTDTQYF.

The CDR3 spells CASSPRTRLYGYTF. Written as DNA, the CDR3 is TGTGCCAGCAGCCCCCGGACAAGGCTCTATGGCTACACCTTC. The chain carries TRBV7-9 and TRBJ1-2; possible D gene TRBD1, 5 bases. Germline V gene lookup returns CDR1 SEHNR and CDR2 FQNEAQ (reference sequence). This CDR3 has 14 residues. Trimming cost V 5 bases and J 4 bases, with 14 bases left between them.

Remarks on this clonotype: A read error may account for a junction end that differs from germline. The chain carries TRBV5-4 and TRBJ1-2; possible D gene TRBD1, 5 bases. This CDR3 is 15 amino acids long. The germline CDR1 and CDR2 sequences are SGHNT and YYREEE (reference sequence). CDR3 DNA: TGCGCCAGCAGCTCCCGAAAGACAGATGACTATGGCTACACCTTC. Translating gives CASSSRKTDDYGYTF. The full variable domain, with the rest looked up from reference TRBV5-4 and TRBJ1-2, is ETGVTQSPTHLIKTRGQQVTLRCSSQSGHNTVSWYQQALGQGPQFIFQYYREEENGRGNFPPRFSGLQFPNYSSELNVNALELDDSALYLCASSSRKTDDYGYTFGSGTRLTVV.

The chain couples TRBV10-3 to TRBJ2-1; D could derive from TRBD1 or TRBD2 (5 bases each). Trimming removed 3 bases from V and 7 bases from J, with 13 bases in between. The CDR3 length is 14 residues. From germline, CDR1 is ENHRY and CDR2 SYGVKD. The CDR3, as DNA: TGTGCCATCAGTGAACGAGGCGAGGGGAATGAGCAGTTCTTC. Amino acid sequence: CAISERGEGNEQFF.

The V and J genes are TRBV5-1 and TRBJ2-1; 8 nucleotides match TRBD1. Trimming cost V 4 bases and J 7 bases; bases outside gene matches: 1. CDR1 is SGHRS and CDR2 is YFSETQ in the germline V gene. The CDR3 extends over 12 amino acids. The CDR3 DNA reads TGCGCCAGCAGCCAGGGGGCAAATGAGCAGTTCTTC. This gives the protein CASSQGANEQFF.

The gene calls are TRBV4-1 and TRBJ1-1, with D perhaps TRBD1 (5 bases). Trimming stripped 6 bases from V and 1 base from J, with 9 bases between. The CDR3 length is 13 residues. The V gene's germline CDR1 is MGHRA and CDR2 YSYEKL. In nucleotides, the CDR3 is TGCGCCAGCAGGCAGGGTGGGAACACTGAAGCTTTCTTT. Translating it yields CASRQGGNTEAFF.

The genes are TRBV10-3 and TRBJ1-1, with D unclear. V lost 7 bases, J lost 1 base, and 13 bases lay in between. This CDR3 spans 14 amino acids. The germline CDR1 and CDR2 sequences are ENHRY and SYGVKD. The CDR3 region is CAIKGTFENTEAFF. In DNA, the CDR3 is TGTGCCATCAAGGGAACCTTCGAGAACACTGAAGCTTTCTTT.

This clonotype was counted a few times. This chain uses TRBV7-9 with TRBJ2-1; D unclear. CDR1 is SEHNR and CDR2 is FQNEAQ in the germline V gene (reference sequence). The CDR3 consists of 14 residues. V was clipped by 5 bases and J by 6 bases, with 14 bases between them. CDR3 sequence (DNA): TGTGCCAGCAGCCCGCCGGGCCCGGGCAATGAGCAGTTCTTC. Encoded protein: CASSPPGPGNEQFF.

This clonotype was counted between two and nine times. The chain employs TRBV30 and TRBJ2-7, with D maybe TRBD1 (5 bases). Germline-derived CDR1 and CDR2 are GTSNPN and SVGIG (reference sequence). Trimming took off 0 bases at V and 10 bases at J, with 16 bases between the two ends. This CDR3 region has 13 residues. DNA for the CDR3: TGTGCCTGGAGTGTCCCAGGGATGCGTAAACAGTACTTC. Translating it yields CAWSVPGMRKQYF. Drawing the rest from reference TRBV30 and TRBJ2-7, the complete variable domain is SQTIHQWPATLVQPVGSPLSLECTVEGTSNPNLYWYRQAAGRGLQLLFYSVGIGQISSEVPQNLSASRPQDRQFILSSKKLLLSDSGFYLCAWSVPGMRKQYFGPGTRLTVT.

This chain uses TRBV11-2 with TRBJ2-5; 9 bases are a match to TRBD2. The J segment lost 5 bases and the V segment lost 4 bases, leaving 2 bases of the junction unmatched. CDR1 and CDR2 (germline): SGHAT, FQNNGV. The CDR3 runs to 13 residues. CDR3 sequence: CASSYGLAETQYF. The DNA for the CDR3 is TGTGCCAGCAGCTATGGACTAGCGGAGACCCAGTACTTC.

This rearrangement joins TRBV4-1 to TRBJ2-7; 8 nucleotides line up with TRBD1. Germline trimming cut 1 base from V and 6 bases from J; bases unmatched to any gene: 14. From germline, CDR1 is MGHRA and CDR2 YSYEKL. CDR3 size: 17 residues. The CDR3 sequence is CASSQGALRDRKVEQYF. CDR3 DNA: TGCGCCAGCAGCCAAGGGGCCCTTCGGGACAGGAAGGTCGAGCAGTACTTC.